The 22 T cell receptor beta chains presented below share a single source sample, sequenced in a study of control samples from healthy donors and cancer patients. Sequencing was performed with immunoSEQ multiplex PCR; in TCRdb, only in-frame clones are kept and a portion is missing. This repertoire shows 150,000 to 200,000 clones, 80% to 90% found once; its top ten account for 12%. Sample: blood. These receptors were collected from a man aged 25 to 40 in good health.

The sample holds one count of this clone. This chain joins TRBV7-2 and TRBJ1-4; D not resolved. The CDR3 runs to 20 residues. V lost 0 bases, J lost 3 bases, and 23 bases lay in between. Germline CDR1 is SGHTA and CDR2 is FQGNSA. The DNA of the CDR3 is TGTGCCAGCAGCTTAGCCCCCGCCGGGAGTCCGTGGGGTTCTAATGAAAAACTGTTTTTT. Encoded protein: CASSLAPAGSPWGSNEKLFF.

The rearrangement uses TRBV5-6 and TRBJ1-4, with TRBD1 matching 9 bases. This CDR3 contains 14 residues. CDR1 and CDR2 from the germline V gene are SGHDT and YYEEEE. The V gene end was trimmed by 2 bases and the J gene end by 5 bases; junction bases not matched to a gene: 1. The CDR3 loop is CASSLGTGNEKLFF. In DNA form, the CDR3 reads TGTGCCAGCAGCTTAGGGACAGGGAATGAAAAACTGTTTTTT.

The rearrangement uses TRBV7-3 and TRBJ2-2; no firm D call. The CDR3 is made up of 17 amino acids. Germline V gene lookup returns CDR1 SGHTA and CDR2 FQGTGA. V lost 2 bases, J lost 3 bases, and 16 bases lay in between. CDR3 amino acids: CASSLRGSNRDTGELFF. The DNA of the CDR3 is TGTGCCAGCAGCTTACGTGGGTCAAATCGTGACACCGGGGAGCTGTTTTTT.

The CDR3 DNA reads as TGTGCCAGCAGCCCCGGGACAGTGGATGAAAAACTGTTTTTT. Its translation is CASSPGTVDEKLFF. The rearrangement uses TRBV3-1 (or the pseudogene TRBV3-2) and TRBJ1-4, with 7 bases matching TRBD1. The CDR3 extends over 14 amino acids. V was pared by 4 bases and J by 6 bases, with 5 bases of the junction left unmatched. Germline values: CDR1 LGHDT, CDR2 YNNKEL (reference sequence).

In the case of this clone: Within the sample, other DNA sequences also encode this same CDR3. The V and J genes are TRBV5-8 and TRBJ2-5; 7 nucleotides line up with TRBD2. Germline V lookup: CDR1 SGHTS, CDR2 YDEGEE. Trimming at V came to 4 bases and at J to 2 bases, leaving 8 bases not matched to a gene. The CDR3 spans 15 residues. The CDR3 is CASSPGRGGQETQYF. The DNA for the CDR3 is TGTGCCAGCAGCCCGGGGAGGGGAGGACAAGAGACCCAGTACTTC. Complete variable domain (other parts from reference TRBV5-8 and TRBJ2-5): EAGVTQSPTHLIKTRGQQATLRCSPISGHTSVYWYQQALGLGLQFLLWYDEGEERNRGNFPPRFSGRQFPNYSSELNVNALELEDSALYLCASSPGRGGQETQYFGPGTRLLVL.

The chain links TRBV7-2 to TRBJ1-2, with 7 bases that match TRBD1. V shed 4 bases and J 0 bases; nucleotides not matched to a gene: 5. CDR1 is SGHTA, CDR2 FQGNSA, per germline. The CDR3 has 15 residues. In DNA form, the CDR3 reads TGTGCCAGCAGCTCTACCGGGACAGCTAACTATGGCTACACCTTC. It specifies CASSSTGTANYGYTF.

The chain carries TRBV24-1 and TRBJ2-7; the match to TRBD2 covers 14 bases. In germline, CDR1 is KGHDR, CDR2 SFDVKD. The CDR3 spans 12 residues. The ends lost 9 bases at V and 8 bases at J; junction bases unmatched: 2. DNA for the CDR3: TGTGCCACCGGGACTAGCGGGAGACAGCAGTACTTC. Encoded protein: CATGTSGRQQYF.

As to this clone: One end of the junction does not line up with germline, which may come from a read error. This chain uses TRBV9 with TRBJ2-1; D unclear. The CDR3 sequence is 12 residues long. Germline CDR1 reads SGDLS; CDR2 reads YYNGEE. The CDR3 DNA follows: TGTGCCAGCAGCGTCTCCAACAATGAGCAGTTCTTC. Translating gives CASSVSNNEQFF.

This clone was picked up one time. The chain links TRBV28 to TRBJ2-2; D may be TRBD2 (6 bases). Deletions cut 7 bases from V and 6 bases from J, with 18 bases between. CDR1 and CDR2 from the germline V gene are MDHEN and SYDVKM. CDR3 length: 15 amino acids. This CDR3 is CASNPPEGSAGELFF. Written as DNA, the CDR3 is TGTGCCAGCAACCCTCCGGAGGGCAGCGCCGGGGAGCTGTTTTTT.

The rearrangement joins TRBV5-1 to TRBJ1-2, with D unclear. Trimming shortened V by 0 bases and J by 9 bases, and 12 bases separated the two germline ends. This CDR3 region has 13 residues. Germline V gene data show CDR1 as SGHRS and CDR2 as YFSETQ. The CDR3 loop is CASSLELGQSYTF. In DNA, the CDR3 is TGCGCCAGCAGCTTGGAACTCGGGCAAAGCTACACCTTC.

The chain has TRBV5-1 and TRBJ1-4; TRBD1 agrees at 10 bases. CDR1 SGHRS and CDR2 YFSETQ come from the germline V gene. This CDR3 is built from 15 residues. V lost 3 bases to trimming and J lost 2 bases; unmatched junction nucleotides: 1. CDR3 residues: CASSWGQGTNEKLFF. Written as DNA, the CDR3 is TGCGCCAGCAGCTGGGGACAGGGGACTAATGAAAAACTGTTTTTT.

CDR3 DNA sequence: TGCAGCGGCTCCGTAACGCCGGGGGGGGGCGGAGAAAAACTGTTTTTT. Translated: CSGSVTPGGGGEKLFF. This chain links TRBV29-1 with TRBJ1-4; possible D gene TRBD1, 6 bases. CDR1 and CDR2 from the germline V gene are SQVTM and ANQGSEA. V gave up 7 bases and J gave up 8 bases, with 26 bases separating them. The CDR3 runs to 16 residues.

The V gene is TRBV7-8, the J gene TRBJ2-7, with 7 bases aligning to TRBD2. This CDR3 has 16 amino acids. Germline V gene lookup returns CDR1 SGHVS and CDR2 FQNEAQ. V trimming: 0 bases; J trimming: 5 bases; junction bases outside the gene matches: 10. The CDR3: CASSLARQPGRDEQYF. CDR3 sequence (DNA): TGTGCCAGCAGCTTAGCGCGTCAGCCAGGGAGGGACGAGCAGTACTTC.

This chain connects TRBV5-4 to TRBJ2-3, with 7 bases aligning to TRBD2. From germline, CDR1 is SGHNT and CDR2 YYREEE (reference sequence). The junction had 7 bases not matched to a gene; V was cut back by 4 bases and J by 2 bases. The length of the CDR3 is 15 residues. CDR3 amino acids: CASSQKRGPTDTQYF. The CDR3 nucleotides are TGTGCCAGCAGCCAAAAGCGGGGACCCACAGATACGCAGTATTTT. The full variable domain, with the rest looked up from reference TRBV5-4 and TRBJ2-3, is ETGVTQSPTHLIKTRGQQVTLRCSSQSGHNTVSWYQQALGQGPQFIFQYYREEENGRGNFPPRFSGLQFPNYSSELNVNALELDDSALYLCASSQKRGPTDTQYFGPGTRLTVL.

V usage is TRBV28 and J usage is TRBJ2-4; D unclear. Trimming took 8 bases from V and 3 from J, leaving 14 bases between them. In germline, CDR1 is MDHEN, CDR2 SYDVKM. This CDR3 spans 14 amino acids. The CDR3 here is CASLVRRNKNIQYF. CDR3 DNA sequence: TGTGCCAGCCTCGTTCGGCGGAACAAAAACATTCAGTACTTC.

The genes are TRBV19 and TRBJ2-4; 9 positions agree with TRBD1. Germline V CDR1 and CDR2: LNHDA, SQIVND (reference sequence). V shed 6 bases and J 1 base; nucleotides not matched to a gene: 1. The CDR3 sequence is 14 residues long. This CDR3 reads CASSDRGAKNIQYF. The CDR3 nucleotides read TGTGCCAGTAGCGACAGGGGGGCCAAAAACATTCAGTACTTC.

This sequence joins TRBV4-3 and TRBJ2-1; 9 bases map to TRBD2. V shed 3 bases, J shed 3 bases, and the junction held 3 bases outside the gene matches. Germline values: CDR1 LGHNA, CDR2 YSLEER. This CDR3 region has 15 residues. The CDR3 DNA reads as TGCGCCAGCAGCCAGAAACTAGCGGGCTACAATGAGCAGTTCTTC. This sequence encodes CASSQKLAGYNEQFF.

The V gene is TRBV7-2, the J gene TRBJ2-1; 8 bases line up with TRBD1. CDR3 length: 15 amino acids. Germline lookup yields CDR1 SGHTA and CDR2 FQGNSA. J was trimmed by 4 bases and V by 1 base; bases with no gene match: 3. In DNA form, the CDR3 reads TGTGCCAGCAGCTTAGGGCAGGGGGCATACAATGAGCAGTTCTTC. This codes for CASSLGQGAYNEQFF.

The chain joins TRBV6-2 or TRBV6-3 to TRBJ1-5; D is uncertain. V lost 2 bases and J lost 5, with 7 bases in between. The CDR3 length is 13 residues. Germline V gene sequence: CDR1 MNHEY, CDR2 SVGEGT. The CDR3 reads CASSYGEHQPQHF. The CDR3 DNA reads TGTGCCAGCAGTTACGGAGAGCATCAGCCCCAGCATTTT.

A few counts support this clone. V is TRBV5-1 and J is TRBJ2-2, with D unclear. Germline lookup yields CDR1 SGHRS and CDR2 YFSETQ. The CDR3 has 15 amino acids. V dropped 0 bases and J dropped 2 bases, with 8 bases sitting between them. This CDR3 reads CASSLELGNTGELFF. In DNA form, the CDR3 reads TGCGCCAGCAGCTTGGAGCTAGGTAACACCGGGGAGCTGTTTTTT.

The chain combines TRBV5-4 with TRBJ2-5; D unresolved. The length of the CDR3 is 16 residues. Germline V gene data show CDR1 as SGHNT and CDR2 as YYREEE (reference sequence). With 1 base removed from V and 2 bases from J, the gap between germline ends came to 15 bases. CDR3 sequence reads: CASSLSSRGPQETQYF. In nucleotides, the CDR3 is TGTGCCAGCAGCTTGTCGTCCCGCGGCCCGCAAGAGACCCAGTACTTC.

The chain employs TRBV28 and TRBJ1-1, with a tentative D call TRBD1 (5 bases). CDR1 and CDR2 from the germline V gene are MDHEN and SYDVKM. V was trimmed by 3 bases and J by 3 bases, leaving 14 bases between them. The CDR3 has 15 residues. CDR3 DNA sequence: TGTGCCAGCAGTTTCAGGGATAGTCGAGACACTGAAGCTTTCTTT. This codes for CASSFRDSRDTEAFF.